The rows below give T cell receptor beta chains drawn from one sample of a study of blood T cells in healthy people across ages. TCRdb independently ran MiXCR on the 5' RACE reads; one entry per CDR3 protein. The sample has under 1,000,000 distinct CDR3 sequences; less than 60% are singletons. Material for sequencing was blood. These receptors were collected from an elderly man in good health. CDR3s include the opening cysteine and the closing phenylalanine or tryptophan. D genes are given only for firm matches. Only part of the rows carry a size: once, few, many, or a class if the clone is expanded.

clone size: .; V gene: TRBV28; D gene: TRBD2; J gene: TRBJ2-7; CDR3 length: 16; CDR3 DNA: TGTGCCAGCCGCCCTCCGGGGCTAGCGGGTGAATACGAGCAGTACTTC; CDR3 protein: CASRPPGLAGEYEQYF
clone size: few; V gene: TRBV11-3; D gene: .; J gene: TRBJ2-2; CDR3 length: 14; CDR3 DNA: TGTGCCAGCAGCTTTACTGCGGCTCCGGGGGAGCTGTTTTTT; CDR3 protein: CASSFTAAPGELFF
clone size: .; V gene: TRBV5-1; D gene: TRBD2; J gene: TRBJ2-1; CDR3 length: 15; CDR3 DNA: TGCGCCAGCAGCTTGCAGCGGGGGCTATACAATGAGCAGTTCTTC; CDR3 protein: CASSLQRGLYNEQFF
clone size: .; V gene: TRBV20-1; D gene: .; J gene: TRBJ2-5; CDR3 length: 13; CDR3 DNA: TGCAGTGCTAGAGAAACTTCCCAAGAGACCCAGTACTTC; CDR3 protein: CSARETSQETQYF
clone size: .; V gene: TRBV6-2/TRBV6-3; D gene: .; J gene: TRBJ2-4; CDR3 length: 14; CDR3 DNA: TGTGCCAGCAGGGGTACAGGGGCCAAAAACATTCAGTACTTC; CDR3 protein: CASRGTGAKNIQYF
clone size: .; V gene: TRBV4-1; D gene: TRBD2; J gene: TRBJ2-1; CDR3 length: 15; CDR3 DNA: TGCGCCAGCAGCCAGGGACTAGCGGGAGTTCGCGAGCAGTTCTTC; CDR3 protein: CASSQGLAGVREQFF
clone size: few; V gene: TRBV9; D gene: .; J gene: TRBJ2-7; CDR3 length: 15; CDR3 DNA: TGTGCCAGCAGCGTAGTTCAGGTTCCTTACAATGAGCAGTACTTC; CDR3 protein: CASSVVQVPYNEQYF
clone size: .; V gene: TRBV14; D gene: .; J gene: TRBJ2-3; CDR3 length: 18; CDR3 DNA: TGTGCCAGCAGCCAAGTCGAACCGTGGGACACCAGCACAGATACGCAGTATTTT; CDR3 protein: CASSQVEPWDTSTDTQYF
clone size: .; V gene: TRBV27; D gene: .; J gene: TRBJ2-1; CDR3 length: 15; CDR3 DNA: TGTGCCAGCAGTTCGATCCCCATTGGGGAACGTGAGCAGTTCTTC; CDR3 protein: CASSSIPIGEREQFF
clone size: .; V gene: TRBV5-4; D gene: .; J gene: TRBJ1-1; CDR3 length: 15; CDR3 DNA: TGTGCCAGCAGCTTGGAAAAGGGTGTGGGCACTGAAGCTTTCTTT; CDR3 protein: CASSLEKGVGTEAFF
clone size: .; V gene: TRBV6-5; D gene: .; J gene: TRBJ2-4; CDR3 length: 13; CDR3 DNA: TGTGCCAGCAGTAGGGGGTCTCTGGACATTCAGTACTTC; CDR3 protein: CASSRGSLDIQYF
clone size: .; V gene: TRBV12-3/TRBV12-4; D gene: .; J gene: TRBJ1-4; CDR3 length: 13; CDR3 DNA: TGTGCCAGCAGTCTTAACAGAGTCGGGAGACTGTTTTTT; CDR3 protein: CASSLNRVGRLFF
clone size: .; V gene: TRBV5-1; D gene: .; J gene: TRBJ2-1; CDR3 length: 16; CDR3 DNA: TGCGCCAGCAGCTTGGAGACAGTGAGGGGATCCAATGAGCAGTTCTTC; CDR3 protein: CASSLETVRGSNEQFF
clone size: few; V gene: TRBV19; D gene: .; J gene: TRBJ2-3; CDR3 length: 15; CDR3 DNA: TGTGCCAGTAGTGGAGGGGGAACCCCCACAGATACGCAGTATTTT; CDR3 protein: CASSGGGTPTDTQYF